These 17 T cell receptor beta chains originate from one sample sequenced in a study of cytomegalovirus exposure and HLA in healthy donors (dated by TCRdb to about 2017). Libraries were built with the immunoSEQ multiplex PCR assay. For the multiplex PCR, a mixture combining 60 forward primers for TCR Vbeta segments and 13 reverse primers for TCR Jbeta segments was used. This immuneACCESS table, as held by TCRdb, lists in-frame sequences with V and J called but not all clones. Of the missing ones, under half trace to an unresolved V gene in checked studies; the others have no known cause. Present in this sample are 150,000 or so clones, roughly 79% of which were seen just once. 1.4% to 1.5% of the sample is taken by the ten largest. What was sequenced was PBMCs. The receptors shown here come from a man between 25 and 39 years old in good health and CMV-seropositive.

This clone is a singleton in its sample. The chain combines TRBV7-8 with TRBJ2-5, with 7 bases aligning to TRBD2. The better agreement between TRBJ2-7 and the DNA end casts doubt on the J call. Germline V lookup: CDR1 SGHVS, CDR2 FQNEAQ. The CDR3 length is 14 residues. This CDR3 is CASSVSSGSYEQYF. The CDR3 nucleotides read TGTGCCAGCAGCGTCTCTAGCGGTTCCTACGAGCAGTACTTC.

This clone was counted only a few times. CDR3 amino acids: CASSLGPGPTDTQYF. The CDR3 nucleotides are TGCGCCAGCAGCCTAGGTCCGGGTCCCACAGATACGCAGTATTTT. The chain couples TRBV4-1 to TRBJ2-3; D unresolved. The CDR3 runs 15 residues. Germline V gene lookup returns CDR1 MGHRA and CDR2 YSYEKL. The V end was cut by 4 bases, the J end by 2 bases, with 13 bases between.

CDR3 sequence reads: CASSSGWVEQYF. DNA of the CDR3: TGTGCCAGCAGTAGCGGATGGGTTGAGCAGTACTTC. The chain has TRBV25-1 and TRBJ2-7; the D gene is possibly TRBD2 (5 bases). Germline values: CDR1 MGHDK, CDR2 SYGVNS. CDR3 size: 12 residues. The V gene lost 5 bases and the J gene lost 7 bases, with 12 bases spanning the gap.

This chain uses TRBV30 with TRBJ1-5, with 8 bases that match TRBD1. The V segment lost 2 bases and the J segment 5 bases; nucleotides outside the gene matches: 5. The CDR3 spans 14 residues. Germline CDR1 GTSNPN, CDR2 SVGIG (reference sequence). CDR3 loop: CAWSWGGQDQPQHF. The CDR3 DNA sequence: TGTGCCTGGAGTTGGGGGGGACAGGATCAGCCCCAGCATTTT.

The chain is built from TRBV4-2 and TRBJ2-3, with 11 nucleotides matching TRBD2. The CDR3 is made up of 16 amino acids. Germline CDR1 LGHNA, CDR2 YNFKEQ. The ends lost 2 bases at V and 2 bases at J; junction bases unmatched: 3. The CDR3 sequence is CASSQLAGGSTDTQYF. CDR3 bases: TGTGCCAGCAGCCAACTAGCGGGAGGATCCACAGATACGCAGTATTTT.

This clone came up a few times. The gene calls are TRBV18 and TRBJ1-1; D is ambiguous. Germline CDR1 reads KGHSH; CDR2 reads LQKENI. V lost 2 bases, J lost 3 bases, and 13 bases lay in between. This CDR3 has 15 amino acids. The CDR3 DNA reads TGTGCCAGCTCACCAGATTGGCAACCCGACACTGAAGCTTTCTTT. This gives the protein CASSPDWQPDTEAFF. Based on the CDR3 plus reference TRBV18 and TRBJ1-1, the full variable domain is NAGVMQNPRHLVRRRGQEARLRCSPMKGHSHVYWYRQLPEEGLKFMVYLQKENIIDESGMPKERFSAEFPKEGPSILRIQQVVRGDSAAYFCASSPDWQPDTEAFFGQGTRLTVV.

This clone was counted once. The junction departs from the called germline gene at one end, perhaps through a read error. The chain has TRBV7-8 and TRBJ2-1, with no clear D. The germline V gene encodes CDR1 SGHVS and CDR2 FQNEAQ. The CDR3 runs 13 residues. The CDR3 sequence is CASSLDQYNVQFF. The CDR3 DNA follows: TGTGCCAGCAGCTTAGACCAGTACAATGTGCAGTTCTTC.

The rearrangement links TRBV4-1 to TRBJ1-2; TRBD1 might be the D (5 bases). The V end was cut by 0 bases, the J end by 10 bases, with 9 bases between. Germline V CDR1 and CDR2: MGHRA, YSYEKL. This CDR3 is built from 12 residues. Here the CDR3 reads CASSQDGGSYTF. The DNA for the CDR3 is TGCGCCAGCAGCCAAGATGGGGGGTCCTACACCTTC.

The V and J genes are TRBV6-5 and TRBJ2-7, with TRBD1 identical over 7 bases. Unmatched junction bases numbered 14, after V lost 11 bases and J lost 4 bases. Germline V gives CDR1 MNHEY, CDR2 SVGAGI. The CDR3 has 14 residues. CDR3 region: CASSSGGLSYEQYF. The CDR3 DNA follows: TGTGCCTCTTCATCAGGGGGTCTGTCTTACGAGCAGTACTTC.

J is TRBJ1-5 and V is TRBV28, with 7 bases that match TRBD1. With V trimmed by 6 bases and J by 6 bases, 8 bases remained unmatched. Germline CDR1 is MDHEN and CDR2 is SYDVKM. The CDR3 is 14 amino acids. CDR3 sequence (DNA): TGTGCCAGCAGCCTCGACAGGGTTAGTCAGCCCCAGCATTTT. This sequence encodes CASSLDRVSQPQHF.

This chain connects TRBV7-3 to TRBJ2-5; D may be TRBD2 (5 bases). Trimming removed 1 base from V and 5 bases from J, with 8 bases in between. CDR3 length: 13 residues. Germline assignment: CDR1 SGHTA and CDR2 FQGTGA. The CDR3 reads CASSLSGSETQYF. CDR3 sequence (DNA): TGTGCCAGCAGCTTAAGTGGGAGCGAGACCCAGTACTTC. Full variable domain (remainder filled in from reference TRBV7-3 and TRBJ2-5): GAGVSQTPSNKVTEKGKYVELRCDPISGHTALYWYRQSLGQGPEFLIYFQGTGAADDSGLPNDRFFAVRPEGSVSTLKIQRTERGDSAVYLCASSLSGSETQYFGPGTRLLVL.

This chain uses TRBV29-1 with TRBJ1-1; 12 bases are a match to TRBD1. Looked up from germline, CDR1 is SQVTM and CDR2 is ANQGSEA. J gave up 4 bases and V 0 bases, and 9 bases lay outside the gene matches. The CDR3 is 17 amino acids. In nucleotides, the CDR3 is TGCAGCGTTGAAGACGGGACAGGGGGCTATATGTCCACTGAAGCTTTCTTT. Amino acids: CSVEDGTGGYMSTEAFF.

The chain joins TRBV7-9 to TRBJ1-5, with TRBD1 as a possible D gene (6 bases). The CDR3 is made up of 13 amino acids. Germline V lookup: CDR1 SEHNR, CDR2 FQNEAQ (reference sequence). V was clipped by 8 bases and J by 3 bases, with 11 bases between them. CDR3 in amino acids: CASSEGDNQPQHF. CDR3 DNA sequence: TGTGCCAGCTCTGAGGGGGACAATCAGCCCCAGCATTTT.

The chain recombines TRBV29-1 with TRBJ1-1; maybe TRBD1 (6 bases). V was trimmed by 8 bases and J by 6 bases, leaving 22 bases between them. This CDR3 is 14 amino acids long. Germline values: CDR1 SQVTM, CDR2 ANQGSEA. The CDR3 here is CSCPPQQGLSEAFF. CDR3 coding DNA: TGCAGCTGCCCCCCCCAACAGGGCTTATCTGAAGCTTTCTTT. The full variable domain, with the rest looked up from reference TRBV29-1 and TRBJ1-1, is SAVISQKPSRDICQRGTSLTIQCQVDSQVTMMFWYRQQPGQSLTLIATANQGSEATYESGFVIDKFPISRPNLTFSTLTVSNMSPEDSSIYLCSCPPQQGLSEAFFGQGTRLTVV.

The CDR3: CASRILAANNEQFF. The CDR3 DNA reads as TGTGCCAGCAGGATACTAGCGGCTAACAATGAGCAGTTCTTC. This sequence joins TRBV28 and TRBJ2-1; 8 nucleotides line up with TRBD2. CDR1 and CDR2 from the germline V gene are MDHEN and SYDVKM. With 6 bases clipped from V and 5 bases from J, the junction kept 6 bases outside the gene matches. There are 14 residues in the CDR3.

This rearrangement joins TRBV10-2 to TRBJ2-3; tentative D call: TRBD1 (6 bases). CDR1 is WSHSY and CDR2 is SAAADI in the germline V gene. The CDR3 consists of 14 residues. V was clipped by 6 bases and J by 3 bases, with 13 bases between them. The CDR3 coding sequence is TGCGCCAGCAGATCGGGACAAATTACAGATACGCAGTATTTT. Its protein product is CASRSGQITDTQYF.

CDR3 sequence: CSVERTYTEAFF. DNA of the CDR3: TGCAGCGTTGAAAGGACATACACTGAAGCTTTCTTT. The V gene is TRBV29-1, the J gene TRBJ1-1; possible D gene TRBD1, 5 bases. The V gene's germline CDR1 is SQVTM and CDR2 ANQGSEA. The CDR3 sequence is 12 residues long. Trimming cost V 2 bases and J 3 bases, with 7 bases left between them.